The rows below give T cell receptor beta chains drawn from one sample of a study of T cells in localized non-small cell lung cancer. Method: immunoSEQ multiplex PCR; TCRdb's copy keeps in-frame clones and lacks some. The table shows 50,000 to 65,000 clones, with around 81% occurring only once. Sequencing used PBMCs, obtained before any cancer treatment. The receptors come from a woman aged 40-75 years with stage II lung adenocarcinoma. CDR3s include the opening cysteine and the closing phenylalanine or tryptophan. Fields, in order: J gene, clone size, V gene, CDR3 protein. Where a row states a size, it is once, few, many or the class of an expanded clone; other rows omit it.

>TRBJ1-3|-|TRBV7-9
CASSLGQLYSGNTIYF
>TRBJ2-7|-|TRBV5-6
CASSFFRDREQYF
>TRBJ2-3|-|TRBV18
CASSLFEGTDTQYF
>TRBJ2-2|-|TRBV10-1
CASSEGQGVNTGELFF
>TRBJ1-4|-|TRBV2
CASRSGTRQATNEKLFF
>TRBJ2-3|few|TRBV4-1
CASSPSGTGSTDTQYF
>TRBJ1-5|-|TRBV10-3
CAITPALDQPQHF
>TRBJ1-2|-|TRBV5-4
CASSLDSTGKRGNGYTF
>TRBJ2-7|-|TRBV7-2
CASSSYNSYEQYF
>TRBJ2-7|-|TRBV4-2
CASSQGPTYEQYF
>TRBJ2-2|once|TRBV4-2
CASSLRGVTGELFF
>TRBJ1-1|-|TRBV6-5
CASKAGRLAEAFF
>TRBJ1-5|medium-sized|TRBV23-1
CASSQSLGATGSLGGNQPQHF
>TRBJ2-2|-|TRBV9
CASSVGGVGELFF
>TRBJ1-1|-|TRBV5-5
CASSYTGYGTEAFF
>TRBJ1-6|-|TRBV2
CASSPDRGGSPLHF
>TRBJ2-3|few|TRBV7-9
CASSRGLAADTQYF
>TRBJ1-5|-|TRBV5-6
CASSRTGYQPQHF
>TRBJ1-6|-|TRBV12-5
CASGVTGGNNSPLHF
>TRBJ1-1|few|TRBV30
CAWSGQGLTEAFF
>TRBJ2-5|-|TRBV5-4
CASSYPGTDQETQYF
>TRBJ1-2|-|TRBV9
CASNRGYGYTF
>TRBJ1-5|-|TRBV7-8
CASSPPNRGHSSNQPQHF
>TRBJ1-1|few|TRBV9
CASSGGGMATEAFF
>TRBJ1-4|-|TRBV5-4
CASSFGGGEKLFF
>TRBJ1-2|-|TRBV15
CATSRDGQGYGYTF
>TRBJ2-7|once|TRBV12-5
CASGFGAYEQYF
>TRBJ2-5|once|TRBV5-1
CASSLEGPPQETQYF
>TRBJ2-2|few|TRBV5-1
CASSPWTGRSAGGGELFF
>TRBJ1-1|once|TRBV28
CASSSGTPAEAFF
>TRBJ1-1|-|TRBV19
CASKGNTEAFF
>TRBJ2-5|-|TRBV5-1
CASSIGGARAETQYF
>TRBJ1-4|-|TRBV19
CASSQGRIATNEKLFF
>TRBJ2-7|-|TRBV10-1
CASSESRLSYEQYF
>-|-|TRBV7-9
CASSFSNGEQYF
>TRBJ1-5|-|TRBV10-2
CASSESGTRSKPQHF
>TRBJ2-7|-|TRBV10-1
CASSDRASYEQYF
>TRBJ2-5|-|TRBV2
CASSERAGGETQYF
>TRBJ2-3|-|TRBV29-1
CSVLPSNSDTQYF
>TRBJ2-7|-|TRBV28
CASSSGGGAWEQYF
>TRBJ2-7|-|TRBV18
CASSRGTGKNEQYF
>TRBJ2-7|-|TRBV18
CASSPGTSGVSYEQYF
>TRBJ2-6|-|TRBV28
CASRTGGTGANVLTF
>TRBJ2-6|-|TRBV2
CASSPTAPGANVLTF
>TRBJ1-2|once|TRBV4-1
CASSQEDGWAGNYTF
>TRBJ2-4|-|TRBV14
CASSLRQGDANIQYF
>TRBJ2-2|-|TRBV7-2
CASSLQGRGNTGELFF